This T cell receptor (beta chain) was identified during a study of blood T cell repertoires in COVID-19. Study details: Spain, Italy and the United States supplied samples that represented acute and convalescent COVID-19. Nucleic acid was either cDNA or gDNA, and it came from T cells, B-cell-depleted T cells, or PBMCs.

V was pared by 4 bases and J by 8 bases, with 7 bases of the junction left unmatched. Germline V gene sequence: CDR1 MNHEY, CDR2 SVGAGI. This CDR3 region has 15 residues. Original processing notes: Reference gene primer amplification gave estimated nucleated cell counts. The assay was immunoSEQ multiplex PCR, and TCRdb's table has in-frame clones only and misses some. D and trimming were read from the DNA, whereas the V and J calls and clone size are those reported in that table. The table has around 50,000 clones, roughly 90% seen once; the top ten hold less than 2.5%. This receptor was identified in a human donor in a cohort sampled during active COVID-19. V usage is TRBV6-5 and J usage is TRBJ2-1, with 11 bases that match TRBD2. The sample consisted of peripheral blood. This chain's CDR3 is CASSSQRTSGYEQFF. Written as DNA, the CDR3 is TGTGCCAGCAGTTCTCAGAGGACTAGCGGGTATGAGCAGTTCTTC.